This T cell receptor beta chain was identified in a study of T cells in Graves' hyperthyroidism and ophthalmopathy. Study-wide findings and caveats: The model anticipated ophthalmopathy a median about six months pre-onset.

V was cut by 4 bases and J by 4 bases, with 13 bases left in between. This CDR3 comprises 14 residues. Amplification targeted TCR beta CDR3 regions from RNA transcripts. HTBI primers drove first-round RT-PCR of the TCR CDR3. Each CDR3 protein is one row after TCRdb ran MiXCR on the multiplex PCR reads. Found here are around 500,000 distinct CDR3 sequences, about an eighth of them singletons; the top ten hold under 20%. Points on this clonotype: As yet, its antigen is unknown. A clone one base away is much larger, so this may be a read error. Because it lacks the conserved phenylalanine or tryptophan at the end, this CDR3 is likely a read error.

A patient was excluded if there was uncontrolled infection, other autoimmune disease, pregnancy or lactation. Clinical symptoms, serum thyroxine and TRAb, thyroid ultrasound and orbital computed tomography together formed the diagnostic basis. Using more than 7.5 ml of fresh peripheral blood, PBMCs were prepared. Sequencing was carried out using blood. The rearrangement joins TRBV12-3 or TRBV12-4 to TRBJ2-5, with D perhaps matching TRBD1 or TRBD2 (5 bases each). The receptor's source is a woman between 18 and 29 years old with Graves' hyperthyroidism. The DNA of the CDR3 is TGTGCCAGCAGTTGGGACCGCTCCCGAGAGACCCAGTACCTC. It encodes CASSWDRSRETQYL.